These 29 T cell receptor beta chains were sequenced from one sample in a study of blood T cells in healthy people across ages. Alongside a J-beta primer mix, a sample-barcoded 5' primer served in a second PCR lasting about 7 to 12 cycles. One entry per CDR3 protein results from TCRdb running MiXCR on the 5' RACE reads. The table records roughly 1,100,000 distinct CDR3 sequences, roughly 24% of them present only once. The same sample was also studied in work on T cells of mothers and their children.

The sequencing input was blood. These receptors all stem from a girl aged 2 to 9 in good health.

This chain joins TRBV7-2 and TRBJ1-5; D might be TRBD1 (6 bases). Germline V gene lookup returns CDR1 SGHTA and CDR2 FQGNSA. The germline V and J ends were trimmed by 5 bases and 3 bases, with 11 bases remaining between them. This CDR3 spans 14 amino acids. The chain's CDR3 is CASSLDSPNQPQHF. In DNA form, the CDR3 reads TGTGCCAGCAGCCTGGACAGCCCCAATCAGCCCCAGCATTTT.

This clonotype was observed a few times. The CDR3 reads CSVVGRGTGEQYF. The DNA for the CDR3 is TGCAGCGTTGTTGGCAGGGGGACGGGGGAGCAGTACTTC. The V gene is TRBV29-1, the J gene TRBJ2-7; 7 nucleotides line up with TRBD1. After removal of 4 bases from V and 7 bases from J, the junction contained 10 bases not matched to a gene. The CDR3 extends over 13 amino acids. CDR1 and CDR2 from the germline V gene are SQVTM and ANQGSEA.

The gene calls are TRBV20-1 and TRBJ2-1, with no clear D. The V gene's germline CDR1 is DFQATT and CDR2 SNEGSKA (reference sequence). V was shortened by 4 bases and J by 10 bases, with 11 bases between the two germline ends. This CDR3 is built from 11 residues. The CDR3 bases are TGCAGTGCTACCTCTTCGGAAGAGCAGTTCTTC. It is translated as CSATSSEEQFF.

This clonotype was counted a few times. The chain combines TRBV7-3 with TRBJ1-1; 8 nucleotides line up with TRBD1. This CDR3 region has 16 residues. The germline V gene encodes CDR1 SGHTA and CDR2 FQGTGA. With 5 bases clipped from V and 2 bases from J, the junction kept 10 bases outside the gene matches. As DNA, the CDR3 is TGTGCCAGCAGCCCTACGGCCAGGGGGCAAAACACTGAAGCTTTCTTT. This translates into CASSPTARGQNTEAFF.

This clonotype was seen a handful of times. Written as DNA, the CDR3 is TGTGCCAGCAGTGGAGGGAGGGATGGTGGCACAGATACGCAGTATTTT. This codes for CASSGGRDGGTDTQYF. The V and J genes are TRBV25-1 and TRBJ2-3; 7 bases are a match to TRBD2. The CDR3 sequence is 16 residues long. The germline V gene encodes CDR1 MGHDK and CDR2 SYGVNS. The trim removed 4 bases at V and 1 base at J, leaving 8 bases unmatched.

This chain joins TRBV9 and TRBJ2-5; D call uncertain. Germline CDR1 SGDLS, CDR2 YYNGEE. This CDR3 region has 13 residues. Trimming cost V 0 bases and J 6 bases, with 9 bases left between them. CDR3 sequence: CASSVGPLKTQYF. CDR3 bases: TGTGCCAGCAGCGTAGGACCCTTGAAGACCCAGTACTTC.

The table lists this clonotype with a few counts. The genes are TRBV9 and TRBJ2-5, with D perhaps TRBD2 (6 bases). The DNA end is more similar to TRBJ2-1, so the J call may be wrong. Germline-derived CDR1 and CDR2 are SGDLS and YYNGEE. The CDR3 loop spans 15 amino acids. Here the CDR3 reads CASSVAGTRGGEQFF. Here the CDR3 DNA reads TGTGCCAGCAGCGTAGCAGGGACCCGAGGAGGGGAGCAGTTCTTC.

J is TRBJ2-3 and V is TRBV4-2, with D uncertain. Germline V CDR1 and CDR2: LGHNA, YNFKEQ. V dropped 0 bases and J dropped 3 bases, with 13 bases sitting between them. CDR3 length: 16 residues. CDR3 bases: TGTGCCAGCAGCCAAGAATATGGGTTGGGGACAGATACGCAGTATTTT. Translating gives CASSQEYGLGTDTQYF.

This clonotype has just a few counts. V is TRBV12-3 or TRBV12-4 and J is TRBJ2-7; TRBD2 matches 8 bases. CDR3 size: 15 residues. Unmatched junction bases numbered 12, after V lost 3 bases and J lost 8 bases. CDR3: CASSFQTSGGYKQYF. The CDR3 DNA sequence: TGTGCCAGCAGTTTTCAGACGAGCGGGGGATACAAGCAGTACTTC.

The chain carries TRBV29-1 and TRBJ2-1; 11 bases agree with TRBD2. The germline V gene has CDR1 SQVTM and CDR2 ANQGSEA. The V segment lost 4 bases and the J segment 4 bases; nucleotides outside the gene matches: 3. The CDR3 is 14 residues long. In DNA, the CDR3 is TGCAGCGTTGTGGGACTAGCGGTTTACAATGAGCAGTTCTTC. As protein: CSVVGLAVYNEQFF.

Only a few counts were recorded for this clonotype. The rearrangement uses TRBV12-3 or TRBV12-4 and TRBJ1-1; D gene uncertain. The CDR3 is made up of 12 amino acids. Trimming pared 7 bases from V and 6 bases from J, leaving 12 bases between. For the CDR3, the DNA is TGTGCCAGCACCAATTCAGGAGCTGAAGCTTTCTTT. Translating it yields CASTNSGAEAFF.

In its sample, this clonotype was seen a few times. V usage is TRBV11-2 and J usage is TRBJ2-5; weak D call: TRBD2 (6 bases). The end of the DNA aligns better with TRBJ2-1, so the J call may be wrong. Per the germline V gene, CDR1 is SGHAT and CDR2 is FQNNGV. This CDR3 region has 13 residues. DNA for the CDR3: TGTGCCAGCAGCTCTCCCGGGGAGGATGAGCAGTTCTTC. It yields the protein CASSSPGEDEQFF.

This clonotype was detected once. The junction departs from germline at one end; a sequencing error may be responsible. V gene TRBV28 combines with J gene TRBJ2-7, with D maybe TRBD2 (5 bases). This CDR3 contains 12 residues. Germline values: CDR1 MDHEN, CDR2 SYDVKM. The CDR3 nucleotides are TGTGTCAGCAGTGTCCCTAGCTCAGAACAGTACTTC. Its translation: CVSSVPSSEQYF.

The CDR3 DNA is TGTGCCAGCAGCTTAGGAATCCGCGGTGCGGAGCAGTTCTTC. Its protein product is CASSLGIRGAEQFF. The V and J genes are TRBV7-2 and TRBJ2-1; D remains ambiguous. V lost 1 base to trimming and J lost 10 bases, with 14 bases between them. Germline CDR1 reads SGHTA; CDR2 reads FQGNSA. The CDR3 is 14 amino acids.

This clonotype has a handful of counts. This chain connects TRBV29-1 to TRBJ2-5, with D unclear. The germline V gene encodes CDR1 SQVTM and CDR2 ANQGSEA. V was shortened by 6 bases and J by 0 bases, with 11 bases between the two germline ends. This CDR3 has 13 amino acids. The CDR3: CSVRMRYQETQYF. DNA of the CDR3: TGCAGCGTGCGCATGAGGTACCAAGAGACCCAGTACTTC.

A few counts support this clonotype. The chain employs TRBV10-3 and TRBJ2-3; 7 bases are shared with TRBD2. CDR3 length: 15 amino acids. CDR1 and CDR2 (germline): ENHRY, SYGVKD. V shed 4 bases, J shed 2 bases, and the junction held 6 bases outside the gene matches. CDR3 bases: TGTGCCATCAGTGGCTCGGGGGGTTCCACAGATACGCAGTATTTT. Encoded protein: CAISGSGGSTDTQYF.

The chain uses TRBV7-2 and TRBJ2-5; TRBD2 aligns across 8 bases. The length of the CDR3 is 18 residues. V dropped 2 bases and J dropped 5; count of bases not matched to a gene: 16. The germline V gene encodes CDR1 SGHTA and CDR2 FQGNSA. The CDR3 DNA reads as TGTGCCAGCAGCTTAAGTCTTAGCTCCGGGGGGGTGAGGGAGACCCAGTACTTC. The encoded protein is CASSLSLSSGGVRETQYF. The full variable domain, its missing parts supplied by reference TRBV7-2 and TRBJ2-5, is GAGVSQSPSNKVTEKGKDVELRCDPISGHTALYWYRQSLGQGLEFLIYFQGNSAPDKSGLPSDRFSAERTGGSVSTLTIQRTQQEDSAVYLCASSLSLSSGGVRETQYFGPGTRLLVL.

The chain combines TRBV6-1 with TRBJ2-2, with TRBD1 matching 8 bases. The V segment lost 9 bases and the J segment 5 bases; nucleotides outside the gene matches: 8. The CDR3 has 14 residues. Per germline, CDR1 MNHNS and CDR2 SASEGT. CDR3 bases: TGTGCCAGTGGTCAGACAGGGGTTACCGGGGAGCTGTTTTTT. Translating gives CASGQTGVTGELFF.

This clonotype was detected only a few times. The CDR3 protein is CASSLAGFNSPLHF. The CDR3 DNA is TGTGCCAGCAGCTTAGCAGGGTTCAATTCACCCCTCCACTTT. This chain links TRBV7-3 with TRBJ1-6; perhaps TRBD1 as D (5 bases). Germline CDR1 and CDR2: SGHTA and FQGTGA. CDR3 length: 14 residues. Deletions cut 2 bases from V and 7 bases from J, with 9 bases between. Together with reference TRBV7-3 and TRBJ1-6, the CDR3 gives the full variable domain: GAGVSQTPSNKVTEKGKYVELRCDPISGHTALYWYRQSLGQGPEFLIYFQGTGAADDSGLPNDRFFAVRPEGSVSTLKIQRTERGDSAVYLCASSLAGFNSPLHFGNGTRLTVT.

This clonotype was detected only a few times. J is TRBJ2-5 and V is TRBV7-3; a possible D gene is TRBD2 (5 bases). Trimming shortened V by 9 bases and J by 7 bases, and 18 bases separated the two germline ends. CDR1 and CDR2 from the germline V gene are SGHTA and FQGTGA. This CDR3 region has 13 residues. CDR3 amino acids: CARIGILPRTQYF. For the CDR3, the DNA is TGTGCCAGAATCGGGATCCTCCCCAGGACCCAGTACTTC.

The chain carries TRBV4-3 and TRBJ1-4, with 8 nucleotides matching TRBD1. CDR3 length: 15 amino acids. V trimming: 0 bases; J trimming: 11 bases; junction bases outside the gene matches: 8. Germline V gene lookup returns CDR1 LGHNA and CDR2 YSLEER. The chain's CDR3 is CASSQDGTGHDKLFF. The DNA of the CDR3 is TGCGCCAGCAGCCAAGACGGGACAGGTCACGATAAACTGTTTTTT.

The chain joins TRBV7-9 to TRBJ2-5, with 8 bases aligning to TRBD1. With the DNA end fitting TRBJ2-7 better, the J assignment may be wrong. This CDR3 is built from 15 residues. Germline CDR1 reads SEHNR; CDR2 reads FQNEAQ (reference sequence). The CDR3 loop reads CASSLGPDRDYEQYF. CDR3 nucleotides: TGTGCCAGCAGCTTAGGTCCGGACAGGGACTACGAGCAGTACTTC.

The chain employs TRBV3-1 and TRBJ2-1; 8 nucleotides align to TRBD1. The CDR3 is 16 amino acids. Germline trimming cut 4 bases from V and 0 bases from J; bases unmatched to any gene: 5. Germline CDR1 and CDR2: LGHDT and YNNKEL (reference sequence). The CDR3: CASSPQGAASYNEQFF. The CDR3 DNA reads TGTGCCAGCAGCCCCCAGGGGGCGGCCTCCTACAATGAGCAGTTCTTC.

This clonotype has more than one count but fewer than ten. V and J are TRBV11-2 and TRBJ2-5; D could derive from TRBD1 or TRBD2 (5 bases each). The J call may be faulty, since TRBJ2-1 better matches the DNA end. The CDR3 length is 15 residues. Germline values: CDR1 SGHAT, CDR2 FQNNGV. The CDR3 reads CASSLGVTTYNEQFF. CDR3 sequence (DNA): TGTGCCAGCAGCCTGGGGGTAACGACCTACAATGAGCAGTTCTTC.

This chain connects TRBV12-5 to TRBJ2-5; D remains ambiguous. This CDR3 is built from 13 residues. CDR1 and CDR2 from the germline V gene are LGHNT and FRNRAP. Deletions cut 7 bases from V and 0 bases from J, with 9 bases between. In DNA, the CDR3 is TGTGCTAGTGTTTCCAGCGACCAAGAGACCCAGTACTTC. It is translated as CASVSSDQETQYF.

This clonotype was recorded a few times. The chain joins TRBV28 to TRBJ1-5; no clear D gene. Germline assignment: CDR1 MDHEN and CDR2 SYDVKM. The V gene lost 1 base and the J gene lost 3 bases, with 13 bases spanning the gap. The CDR3 is 16 amino acids. The CDR3 bases are TGTGCCAGCAGTTTATCGGCGGTAGGATCCAATCAGCCCCAGCATTTT. Encoded protein: CASSLSAVGSNQPQHF.

The chain combines TRBV12-3 or TRBV12-4 with TRBJ2-1; D is tentatively TRBD1 or TRBD2 (6 bases each). The CDR3 has 12 residues. The ends were cut back, 8 bases at V and 9 bases at J, with 14 bases in the middle. The CDR3 DNA follows: TGTGCCAGCGGCCCGACGGGGGCTGAGCAGTTCTTC. It translates to CASGPTGAEQFF.

This clonotype occurred a few times. The chain combines TRBV20-1 with TRBJ1-4; 10 bases fit TRBD1. Looked up from germline, CDR1 is DFQATT and CDR2 is SNEGSKA (reference sequence). The J segment lost 7 bases and the V segment lost 3 bases, leaving 11 bases of the junction unmatched. The CDR3 is made up of 16 amino acids. Written as DNA, the CDR3 is TGCAGTGCTAGCTTATCCCGGGACAGGGGCCGTGAAAAACTGTTTTTT. Protein product: CSASLSRDRGREKLFF.

In this sample, this clonotype turned up a few times. The gene calls are TRBV7-8 and TRBJ1-5; D uncertain. The CDR3 totals 14 residues. The germline V gene encodes CDR1 SGHVS and CDR2 FQNEAQ. V gave up 0 bases and J gave up 7 bases, with 10 bases separating them. CDR3 sequence: CASSLAVSGQPQHF. In DNA, the CDR3 is TGTGCCAGCAGCTTAGCTGTCTCGGGCCAGCCCCAGCATTTT.